The rows below give T cell receptor beta chains drawn from one sample of a study of CD8 T cells in ankylosing spondylitis. A single record per CDR3 protein comes from TCRdb applying MiXCR to the 5' RACE reads. Among over 700,000 distinct CDR3 sequences, under 20% were seen once, and the ten largest hold approximately 18%. Sequenced: blood, either unsorted or a sorted T cell fraction (not recorded which). The receptors originated from a male donor with ankylosing spondylitis. The CDR3 runs from the conserved cysteine through the conserved F or W. Each record gives: CDR3 protein, CDR3 DNA, clone size, V gene, J gene, D gene. A D gene is named only where the DNA matches it firmly. Clone size is shown for a subset of rows, as once, few, many or a class of expanded clone.

CDR3 protein: CASSSTLTGREQYF; CDR3 DNA: TGTGCCAGCAGTTCTACCCTGACAGGGCGCGAGCAGTACTTC; clone size: NA; V gene: TRBV6-5; J gene: TRBJ2-7; D gene: TRBD1
CDR3 protein: CASSFWVAGPYEQYF; CDR3 DNA: TGTGCCAGCAGCTTTTGGGTAGCGGGACCCTACGAGCAGTACTTC; clone size: NA; V gene: TRBV11-1; J gene: TRBJ2-7; D gene: TRBD2
CDR3 protein: CASSLAAGGDNYEQYF; CDR3 DNA: TGCGCCAGCAGCTTGGCGGCAGGGGGAGACAACTACGAGCAGTACTTC; clone size: NA; V gene: TRBV5-1; J gene: TRBJ2-7; D gene: TRBD1
CDR3 protein: CASSDTGTGRSYNEQFF; CDR3 DNA: TGTGCCAGCTCTGATACCGGGACAGGGAGGTCCTACAATGAGCAGTTCTTC; clone size: NA; V gene: TRBV27; J gene: TRBJ2-1; D gene: TRBD1
CDR3 protein: CATTDRVAEAFF; CDR3 DNA: TGTGCCACGACAGACAGGGTGGCTGAAGCTTTCTTT; clone size: many; V gene: TRBV12-3/TRBV12-4; J gene: TRBJ1-1; D gene: TRBD1
CDR3 protein: CASSLHLDEQFF; CDR3 DNA: TGCGCCAGCAGCCTACACTTGGATGAGCAGTTCTTC; clone size: NA; V gene: TRBV4-1; J gene: TRBJ2-1; D gene: NA
CDR3 protein: CASSFRDKFYEQYF; CDR3 DNA: TGTGCCAGCAGTTTCCGGGACAAATTCTACGAGCAGTACTTC; clone size: few; V gene: TRBV12-3/TRBV12-4; J gene: TRBJ2-7; D gene: NA
CDR3 protein: CSSLTRVDGYTF; CDR3 DNA: TGCAGCTCCCTAACTCGAGTGGATGGCTACACCTTC; clone size: many; V gene: TRBV29-1; J gene: TRBJ1-2; D gene: NA
CDR3 protein: CASSLKAGVEQFF; CDR3 DNA: TGTGCCAGCAGCTTAAAAGCGGGAGTCGAGCAGTTCTTC; clone size: few; V gene: TRBV7-9; J gene: TRBJ2-1; D gene: TRBD2
CDR3 protein: CATSRGETGRSGYTF; CDR3 DNA: TGTGCCACCAGCAGAGGGGAGACAGGGCGTTCCGGCTACACCTTC; clone size: NA; V gene: TRBV15; J gene: TRBJ1-2; D gene: TRBD1
CDR3 protein: CSVEYGGAYNEQFF; CDR3 DNA: TGCAGCGTTGAATACGGGGGGGCGTACAATGAGCAGTTCTTC; clone size: few; V gene: TRBV29-1; J gene: TRBJ2-1; D gene: TRBD2
CDR3 protein: CASSPLGASGYTF; CDR3 DNA: TGTGCCAGCAGCCCCTTGGGAGCTAGTGGCTACACCTTC; clone size: NA; V gene: TRBV7-8; J gene: TRBJ1-2; D gene: NA
CDR3 protein: CASSKDRGLREQYF; CDR3 DNA: TGTGCCAGCAGCAAGGACAGGGGTCTCCGCGAGCAGTACTTC; clone size: many; V gene: TRBV7-2; J gene: TRBJ2-7; D gene: TRBD1
CDR3 protein: CASSQGPRGLGNTIYF; CDR3 DNA: TGCGCCAGCAGCCAAGGCCCCCGCGGGCTCGGAAACACCATATATTTT; clone size: NA; V gene: TRBV4-1; J gene: TRBJ1-3; D gene: NA
CDR3 protein: CASTPLAGGYNTGELFF; CDR3 DNA: TGTGCCAGCACCCCTCTAGCGGGGGGCTATAACACCGGGGAGCTGTTTTTT; clone size: NA; V gene: TRBV6-1; J gene: TRBJ2-2; D gene: TRBD2
CDR3 protein: CASSQGTGRNEQFF; CDR3 DNA: TGCGCCAGCAGCCAAGGGACAGGGAGGAATGAGCAGTTCTTC; clone size: once; V gene: TRBV4-3; J gene: TRBJ2-1; D gene: TRBD1
CDR3 protein: CASSLGGTVTNTEAFF; CDR3 DNA: TGTGCCAGCAGTTTGGGAGGGACAGTCACGAACACTGAAGCTTTCTTT; clone size: few; V gene: TRBV28; J gene: TRBJ1-1; D gene: TRBD1
CDR3 protein: CASSRDDTAQGYGYTF; CDR3 DNA: TGTGCCAGCAGCCGCGACGACACCGCCCAGGGCTATGGCTACACCTTC; clone size: NA; V gene: TRBV3-1; J gene: TRBJ1-2; D gene: NA
CDR3 protein: CASSFYEGETQYF; CDR3 DNA: TGTGCCAGCAGCTTTTATGAGGGAGAGACCCAGTACTTC; clone size: NA; V gene: TRBV13; J gene: TRBJ2-5; D gene: NA
CDR3 protein: CASSYSLRAGYTF; CDR3 DNA: TGTGCCAGCAGTTACTCCTTACGGGCGGGCTACACCTTC; clone size: once; V gene: TRBV6-5; J gene: TRBJ1-2; D gene: NA
CDR3 protein: CASSFAVGTAGTGELFF; CDR3 DNA: TGTGCCAGCAGTTTTGCGGTCGGGACGGCGGGCACCGGGGAGCTGTTTTTT; clone size: NA; V gene: TRBV12-3/TRBV12-4; J gene: TRBJ2-2; D gene: NA
CDR3 protein: CASSFGAGGATDTQYF; CDR3 DNA: TGTGCCAGCAGTTTCGGAGCGGGGGGGGCCACAGATACGCAGTATTTT; clone size: few; V gene: TRBV12-3/TRBV12-4; J gene: TRBJ2-3; D gene: TRBD2
CDR3 protein: CSARDMFGGVAGKRSDMQYF; CDR3 DNA: TGCAGTGCTAGAGATATGTTTGGCGGGGTAGCGGGAAAAAGGTCAGATATGCAGTATTTT; clone size: NA; V gene: TRBV20-1; J gene: TRBJ2-3; D gene: TRBD2
CDR3 protein: CSARGPGMNTEAFF; CDR3 DNA: TGCAGTGCTAGGGGGCCAGGGATGAACACTGAAGCTTTCTTT; clone size: few; V gene: TRBV20-1; J gene: TRBJ1-1; D gene: NA
CDR3 protein: CSARDRPGSGSPLHF; CDR3 DNA: TGCAGTGCTAGAGATCGACCGGGGTCGGGTTCACCCCTCCACTTT; clone size: few; V gene: TRBV20-1; J gene: TRBJ1-6; D gene: NA
CDR3 protein: CASSAGLAGDHEQYF; CDR3 DNA: TGTGCCAGCAGCGCGGGACTAGCGGGAGACCACGAGCAGTACTTC; clone size: NA; V gene: TRBV7-9; J gene: TRBJ2-7; D gene: TRBD2
CDR3 protein: CASSQSLAGTYEQYF; CDR3 DNA: TGTGCCAGCAGCCAATCCCTAGCGGGGACCTACGAGCAGTACTTC; clone size: few; V gene: TRBV16; J gene: TRBJ2-7; D gene: TRBD2
CDR3 protein: CASSPLTSTDTQYF; CDR3 DNA: TGCGCCAGCAGCCCCCTGACTAGCACAGATACGCAGTATTTT; clone size: few; V gene: TRBV4-1; J gene: TRBJ2-3; D gene: NA
CDR3 protein: CASSFGHVLTEAFF; CDR3 DNA: TGTGCCAGCAGTTTCGGACATGTTTTGACTGAAGCTTTCTTT; clone size: NA; V gene: TRBV12-3/TRBV12-4; J gene: TRBJ1-1; D gene: NA